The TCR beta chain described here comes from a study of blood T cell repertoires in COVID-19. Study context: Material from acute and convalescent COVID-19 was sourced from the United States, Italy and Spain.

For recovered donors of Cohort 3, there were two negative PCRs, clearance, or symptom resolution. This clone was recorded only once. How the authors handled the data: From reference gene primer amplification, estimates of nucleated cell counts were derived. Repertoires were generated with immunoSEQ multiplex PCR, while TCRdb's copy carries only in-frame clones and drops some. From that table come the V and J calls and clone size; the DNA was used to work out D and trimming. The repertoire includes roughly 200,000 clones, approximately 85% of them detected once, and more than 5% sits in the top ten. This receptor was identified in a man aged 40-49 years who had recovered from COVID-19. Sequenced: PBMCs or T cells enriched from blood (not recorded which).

CDR3 DNA: TGTGCCAGCAGCCTTAGGACAGAGAACACTGAAGCTTTCTTT. Its protein is CASSLRTENTEAFF. This chain joins TRBV6-6 and TRBJ1-1, with D perhaps matching TRBD1 (6 bases). The CDR3 spans 14 residues. Germline values: CDR1 MNHNY, CDR2 SVGAGI (reference sequence). Trimming pared 6 bases from V and 1 base from J, leaving 12 bases between.